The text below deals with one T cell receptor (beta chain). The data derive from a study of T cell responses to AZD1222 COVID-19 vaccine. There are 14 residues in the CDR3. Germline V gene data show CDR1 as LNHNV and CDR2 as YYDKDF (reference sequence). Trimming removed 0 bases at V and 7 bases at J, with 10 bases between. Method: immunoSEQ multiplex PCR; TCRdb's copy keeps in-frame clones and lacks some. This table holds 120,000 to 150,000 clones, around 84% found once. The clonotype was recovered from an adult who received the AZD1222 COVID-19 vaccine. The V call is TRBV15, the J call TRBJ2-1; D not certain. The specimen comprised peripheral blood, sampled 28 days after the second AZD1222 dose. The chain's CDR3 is CATSRDGPSNEQFF. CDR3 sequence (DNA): TGTGCCACCAGCAGAGATGGCCCGAGTAATGAGCAGTTCTTC.